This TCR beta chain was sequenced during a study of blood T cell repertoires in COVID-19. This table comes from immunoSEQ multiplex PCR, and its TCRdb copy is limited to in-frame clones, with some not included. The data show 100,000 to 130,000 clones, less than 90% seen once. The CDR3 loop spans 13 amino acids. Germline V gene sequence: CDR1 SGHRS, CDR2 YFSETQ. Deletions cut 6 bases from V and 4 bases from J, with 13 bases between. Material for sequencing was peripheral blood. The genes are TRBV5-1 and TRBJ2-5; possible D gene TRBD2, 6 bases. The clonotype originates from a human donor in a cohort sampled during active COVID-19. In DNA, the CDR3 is TGCGCCAGCAAGGAGGGATCGGGAGAGACCCAGTACTTC. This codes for CASKEGSGETQYF.